One and the same sample provided the 14 T cell receptor beta chains below, sequenced in a study of OX40 agonist ivuxolimab in advanced cancers. Assay: immunoSEQ multiplex PCR; the TCRdb copy retains only in-frame clones and omits some. The sample contains tens of thousands of clones, 86% of which appear only once. This sample comprised CD4+ or CD8+ T cells sorted from blood, obtained in a trial of the OX40 agonist ivuxolimab. The receptors originated from an adult with an advanced solid tumor such as melanoma, head and neck, liver or kidney cancer.

With respect to this clone: One junction end does not reproduce the germline sequence, and a read error may be involved. The chain links TRBV5-1 to TRBJ1-1; 8 positions match TRBD1. The CDR3 totals 15 residues. Germline loops: CDR1 SGHRS, CDR2 YFSETQ. CDR3 nucleotides: TGTGCCAGCAGCCTCTTGGCAGGGGGCCACACTGAAGCTTTCTTT. It specifies CASSLLAGGHTEAFF.

The J gene is TRBJ2-7, the V gene TRBV5-5; 7 bases fit TRBD2. The CDR3 totals 14 residues. V lost 4 bases and J lost 4; bases outside the gene matches: 8. CDR1 and CDR2 (germline): SGHKS, YYEKEE (reference sequence). The CDR3 DNA reads TGTGCCAGCAGCCCCACGCCGGGGGGATACGAGCAGTACTTC. This codes for CASSPTPGGYEQYF.

V is TRBV7-9 and J is TRBJ2-2, with a tentative D call TRBD2 (5 bases). CDR1 and CDR2 from the germline V gene are SEHNR and FQNEAQ (reference sequence). The CDR3 runs to 13 residues. V lost 2 bases and J 6 bases, leaving 7 bases between the germline ends. CDR3 region: CASSLLAPGELFF. The DNA for the CDR3 is TGTGCCAGCAGCTTACTAGCCCCCGGGGAGCTGTTTTTT.

The CDR3 DNA is TGCGCCAGCAGCCAAGATAGTATTAACTATGGCTACACCTTC. Translating it yields CASSQDSINYGYTF. J is TRBJ1-2 and V is TRBV4-1; D uncertain. V was shortened by 0 bases and J by 1 base, with 6 bases between the two germline ends. Per germline, CDR1 MGHRA and CDR2 YSYEKL. This CDR3 spans 14 amino acids.

The V call is TRBV14, the J call TRBJ2-5, with TRBD2 matching over 11 bases. This CDR3 comprises 20 residues. Per germline, CDR1 SGHDN and CDR2 FVKESK. V shed 0 bases, J shed 4 bases, and the junction held 16 bases outside the gene matches. The CDR3 nucleotides read TGTGCCAGCAGCCAAGATCTTAGGGTAGCGGGAGGGCCCGTTCTAGAGACCCAGTACTTC. This gives the protein CASSQDLRVAGGPVLETQYF. The entire variable domain, with the rest obtained from reference TRBV14 and TRBJ2-5, is as follows: EAGVTQFPSHSVIEKGQTVTLRCDPISGHDNLYWYRRVMGKEIKFLLHFVKESKQDESGMPNNRFLAERTGGTYSTLKVQPAELEDSGVYFCASSQDLRVAGGPVLETQYFGPGTRLLVL.

The chain has TRBV2 and TRBJ2-7, with 7 bases aligning to TRBD2. The CDR3 consists of 15 residues. Per germline, CDR1 SNHLY and CDR2 FYNNEI. Unmatched junction bases numbered 15, after V lost 7 bases and J lost 6 bases. This chain's CDR3 is CASTFGVAGVGEQYF. In DNA form, the CDR3 reads TGTGCCAGCACCTTCGGAGTGGCGGGAGTTGGCGAGCAGTACTTC.

The chain is built from TRBV5-1 and TRBJ1-1; 12 bases map to TRBD1. J gave up 4 bases and V 4 bases, and 5 bases lay outside the gene matches. Germline loops: CDR1 SGHRS, CDR2 YFSETQ. This CDR3 is built from 15 residues. CDR3 DNA: TGCGCCAGCAGCGCGGGACAGGGGGCCATCACTGAAGCTTTCTTT. Protein: CASSAGQGAITEAFF.

The rearrangement joins TRBV10-2 to TRBJ2-2; possible D gene TRBD2, 6 bases. The CDR3 covers 14 residues. Trimming removed 6 bases at V and 6 bases at J, with 14 bases between. The V gene's germline CDR1 is WSHSY and CDR2 SAAADI. CDR3 in DNA: TGCGCCAGCAGGCCCGCTAGCGCCGCCGGGGAGCTGTTTTTT. It is translated as CASRPASAAGELFF.

The chain uses TRBV10-3 and TRBJ2-7, with TRBD2 matching over 11 bases. The CDR3 has 17 residues. Germline V gives CDR1 ENHRY, CDR2 SYGVKD. V shed 0 bases and J 7 bases; nucleotides not matched to a gene: 11. CDR3 region: CAISESIPRLAGHEQYF. In nucleotides, the CDR3 is TGTGCCATCAGTGAGTCGATTCCGAGACTAGCGGGACATGAGCAGTACTTC.

This clone was counted a single time. The rearrangement uses TRBV27 and TRBJ2-1; weak D call: TRBD2 (5 bases). This CDR3 has 17 residues. Trimming cost V 5 bases and J 1 base, with 18 bases left between them. Germline V gene sequence: CDR1 MNHEY, CDR2 SMNVEV (reference sequence). Here the CDR3 DNA reads TGTGCCAGCAGTCCCCTTGGCGGGCTGGATTCCTACAATGAGCAGTTCTTC. It is translated as CASSPLGGLDSYNEQFF.

The chain joins TRBV6-6 to TRBJ2-5, with TRBD2 as a possible D gene (6 bases). V was trimmed by 1 base and J by 4 bases, leaving 13 bases between them. CDR1 is MNHNY, CDR2 SVGAGI, per germline (reference sequence). This CDR3 comprises 15 residues. This CDR3 reads CASSYLMGGPETQYF. As DNA, the CDR3 is TGTGCCAGCAGTTACTTGATGGGGGGACCAGAGACCCAGTACTTC.

The chain couples TRBV14 to TRBJ2-7, with a possible D match to TRBD1 (6 bases). Germline V gene sequence: CDR1 SGHDN, CDR2 FVKESK. Trimming pared 2 bases from V and 5 bases from J, leaving 13 bases between. This CDR3 has 14 residues. The CDR3 DNA reads as TGTGCCAGCAGCCAATATCAGGGGCAAAACGAGCAGTACTTC. It specifies CASSQYQGQNEQYF.

V is TRBV5-1 and J is TRBJ2-7, with TRBD2 identical over 13 bases. CDR1 is SGHRS and CDR2 is YFSETQ in the germline V gene. The CDR3 contains 16 residues. Losses at the gene ends were 0 bases for V and 2 bases for J; bases not matched to a gene: 2. CDR3 loop: CASSLEGTSGTYEQYF. CDR3 in DNA: TGCGCCAGCAGCTTGGAAGGGACTAGCGGGACCTACGAGCAGTACTTC.

The V and J genes are TRBV11-3 and TRBJ2-2; D is possibly TRBD2 (6 bases). Germline-derived CDR1 and CDR2 are SGHNT and YENEEA. CDR3 length equals 15 residues. The V end lost 3 bases, the J end lost 1 base, and 9 bases lay between the germline ends. The CDR3 is CASSLGGMNTGELFF. The CDR3 nucleotides read TGTGCCAGCAGCTTGGGGGGAATGAACACCGGGGAGCTGTTTTTT.